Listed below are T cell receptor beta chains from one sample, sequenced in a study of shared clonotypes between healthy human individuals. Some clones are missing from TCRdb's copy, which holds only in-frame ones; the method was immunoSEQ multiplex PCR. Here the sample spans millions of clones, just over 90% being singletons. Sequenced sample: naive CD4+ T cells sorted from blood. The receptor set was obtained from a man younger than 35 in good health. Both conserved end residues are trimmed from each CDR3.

ASSVGGYAEAF	11	TRBV9	TRBJ1-1
ASSQFENYGYT	11	TRBV4-1	TRBJ1-2
ASTQMLWDTQY	11	TRBV6-6	TRBJ2-3
ASSYPGREGTEAF	13	TRBV6-5	TRBJ1-1
ASSGDLYRATYEQY	14	TRBV7-2	TRBJ2-7
ASSPRTSGSLETDTQY	16	TRBV7-2	TRBJ2-3
AFTGGRETGNTIY	13	TRBV30	TRBJ1-3
ASSIQGAEETQY	12	TRBV5-1	TRBJ2-5
ASSRTESGQPQH	12	TRBV18	TRBJ1-5
ASRLEGANTGELF	13	TRBV19	TRBJ2-2
ASSLAGGPVPLH	12	TRBV11-1	TRBJ1-6
ASSIATYNEQF	11	TRBV14	TRBJ2-1
ASSPQAGGLYEQY	13	TRBV19	TRBJ2-7
ASSERGGTEAF	11	TRBV2	TRBJ1-1
ASSIQPPRLHSYNEQF	16	TRBV19	TRBJ2-1
AWARAGGTYEQY	12	TRBV30	TRBJ2-7
SVTGTGGAQYGYT	13	TRBV29-1	TRBJ1-2
ASSFPDGDRYT	11	TRBV5-1	TRBJ1-2
AGRGQGHANYGYT	13	TRBV7-9	TRBJ1-2
AWDRGPSGANVLT	13	TRBV30	TRBJ2-6
ASSREGAAYSNQPQH	15	TRBV7-2	TRBJ1-5
ASSQDRDTGNTIY	13	TRBV4-3	TRBJ1-3
ASSLTGADTQY	11	TRBV13	TRBJ2-3
ASSFDSNNEQF	11	TRBV7-9	TRBJ2-1
ASSQDLTAESYGYT	14	TRBV4-3	TRBJ1-2
AWGPSGRYGYT	11	TRBV30	TRBJ1-2
ASSMLISYEQY	11	TRBV19	TRBJ2-7
ASSALADRATQY	12	TRBV2	TRBJ2-7
ASSTGLAGSRTDTQY	15	TRBV7-9	TRBJ2-3
ASLGNTIY	8	TRBV28	TRBJ1-3
ASTSAGISYEQY	12	TRBV7-9	TRBJ2-7
ASSQTSFPDSPLH	13	TRBV6-1	TRBJ1-6
ASRRLAGGVSSYEQY	15	TRBV2	TRBJ2-7
ASSITSEAEQF	11	TRBV19	TRBJ2-1
ASSPEGQVNTGELF	14	TRBV2	TRBJ2-2
ATHPPGTYNEQF	12	TRBV25-1	TRBJ2-1
ASREISGEQF	10	TRBV25-1	TRBJ2-1
ASSAAKYWDRTSGYT	15	TRBV9	TRBJ1-2
ASSSDSRVFFYEQY	14	TRBV28	TRBJ2-7
ASSSSPFPLARTDTQY	16	TRBV5-4	TRBJ2-3
ASSPPAQGGIQETQY	15	TRBV5-1	TRBJ2-5
ASSFTSSIQY	10	TRBV7-8	TRBJ2-4
ASSYSRVYNTIY	12	TRBV6-5	TRBJ1-3
ASRTGTSGRPSSYNEQF	17	TRBV7-2	TRBJ2-1
SARATDTQY	9	TRBV20-1	TRBJ2-3
ASSVGNGGATNEKLF	15	TRBV9	TRBJ1-4
SVDFSNSGARGYT	13	TRBV29-1	TRBJ1-2
ASSSRTSGGPYEQY	14	TRBV6-6	TRBJ2-7
AWSVTSSYNEQF	12	TRBV30	TRBJ2-1
AWRRIRYGYT	10	TRBV30	TRBJ1-2
ASRTRGDRRHDGELF	15	TRBV7-8	TRBJ2-2